This is a list of T cell receptor beta chains from one sample in a study of control samples from healthy donors and cancer patients. Clones were read by immunoSEQ multiplex PCR, and TCRdb kept only the in-frame ones, dropping some. The sample consists of about 140,000 clones, approximately 91% of them appearing once. Sequenced input: blood. These receptors came from a woman aged 25 to 39 in good health. The CDR3 runs from the conserved cysteine through the conserved F or W. The D gene is left open where the match is weak. Some rows have no size entry. The others give once, few or many, or a class for an expanded clone.

v_gene: TRBV6-1
len: 14
j_gene: TRBJ2-5
abundance: NA
d_gene: TRBD1
CDR3nt: TGTGCCAGCAGTGAGGGGACAGTATGGGAGACCCAGTACTTC
CDR3aa: CASSEGTVWETQYF

v_gene: TRBV9
len: 15
j_gene: TRBJ2-7
abundance: NA
d_gene: NA
CDR3nt: TGTGCCAGCAGCGTAGACGGCGGGACCATCTACGAGCAGTACTTC
CDR3aa: CASSVDGGTIYEQYF

v_gene: TRBV13
len: 15
j_gene: TRBJ1-4
abundance: once
d_gene: NA
CDR3nt: TGTGCCAGCAGCGGCAGGGGTCCCCATAATGAAAAACTGTTTTTT
CDR3aa: CASSGRGPHNEKLFF

v_gene: TRBV5-4
len: 15
j_gene: TRBJ2-7
abundance: NA
d_gene: TRBD1
CDR3nt: TGTGCCAGCAGCCCCGCCGGGACAGGGATGTACGAGCAGTACTTC
CDR3aa: CASSPAGTGMYEQYF

v_gene: TRBV2
len: 14
j_gene: TRBJ1-5
abundance: NA
d_gene: NA
CDR3nt: TGTGCCAGCAGAGGGACACGGAGCAATCAGCCCCAGCATTTT
CDR3aa: CASRGTRSNQPQHF

v_gene: TRBV6-1
len: 17
j_gene: TRBJ2-5
abundance: NA
d_gene: TRBD2
CDR3nt: TGTGCCAGCAGTAAAGACCAGGGACTAGCGGGAGTAGAGACCCAGTACTTC
CDR3aa: CASSKDQGLAGVETQYF

v_gene: TRBV6-1
len: 18
j_gene: TRBJ1-5
abundance: NA
d_gene: TRBD1
CDR3nt: TGTGCCAGCAGTGAAGTGACAGGGGGCTTTATTAGCAATCAGCCCCAGCATTTT
CDR3aa: CASSEVTGGFISNQPQHF

v_gene: TRBV19
len: 15
j_gene: TRBJ2-5
abundance: NA
d_gene: NA
CDR3nt: TGTGCCAGTAGTATGGCCTTCGGGGGACAAGAGACCCAGTACTTC
CDR3aa: CASSMAFGGQETQYF

v_gene: TRBV11-2
len: 16
j_gene: TRBJ2-1
abundance: NA
d_gene: TRBD2
CDR3nt: TGTGCCAGCAGCACCCAAGCGGGAGTGGGGTACAATGAGCAGTTCTTC
CDR3aa: CASSTQAGVGYNEQFF

v_gene: TRBV7-8
len: 17
j_gene: TRBJ2-1
abundance: once
d_gene: TRBD2
CDR3nt: TGTGCCAGCAGCTTAGGAGGATCGGCGGGGGGTTACAATGAGCAGTTCTTC
CDR3aa: CASSLGGSAGGYNEQFF

v_gene: TRBV24-1
len: 14
j_gene: TRBJ1-2
abundance: NA
d_gene: TRBD1
CDR3nt: TGTGCCACCAGAGGACAGGATATAAACTATGGCTACACCTTC
CDR3aa: CATRGQDINYGYTF

v_gene: TRBV5-8
len: 15
j_gene: TRBJ2-2
abundance: NA
d_gene: TRBD1
CDR3nt: TGTGCCAGCAGCTTACAGGGGCGACAACGCGGGGAGCTGTTTTTT
CDR3aa: CASSLQGRQRGELFF

v_gene: TRBV6-5
len: 14
j_gene: TRBJ2-3
abundance: NA
d_gene: NA
CDR3nt: TGTGCCAGCAGTCCGGACAGTAGCACAGATACGCAGTATTTT
CDR3aa: CASSPDSSTDTQYF

v_gene: TRBV3-1/TRBV3-2
len: 14
j_gene: TRBJ2-7
abundance: NA
d_gene: NA
CDR3nt: TGTGCCAGCAGCCAAGATCACAGTTCCTACGAGCAGTACTTC
CDR3aa: CASSQDHSSYEQYF

v_gene: TRBV2
len: 14
j_gene: TRBJ2-5
abundance: NA
d_gene: NA
CDR3nt: TGTGCCAGCAGTAATCAGGGGTTCCAAGAGACCCAGTACTTC
CDR3aa: CASSNQGFQETQYF

v_gene: TRBV11-2
len: 14
j_gene: TRBJ1-6
abundance: few
d_gene: NA
CDR3nt: TGTGCCAGCAGCTTAATAGGGAATAATTCACCCCTCCACTTT
CDR3aa: CASSLIGNNSPLHF

v_gene: TRBV24-1
len: 17
j_gene: TRBJ2-7
abundance: once
d_gene: NA
CDR3nt: TGTGCCACCAGTGATTCCCCTAGGTTTGGCAGTTCCTACGAGCAGTACTTC
CDR3aa: CATSDSPRFGSSYEQYF

v_gene: TRBV18
len: 18
j_gene: TRBJ2-5
abundance: NA
d_gene: NA
CDR3nt: TGTGCCAGCTCACCCGCATCGATCGGACAATCAGGCCAAGAGACCCAGTACTTC
CDR3aa: CASSPASIGQSGQETQYF

v_gene: TRBV13
len: 14
j_gene: TRBJ2-1
abundance: once
d_gene: NA
CDR3nt: TGTGCCAGCAGCCTCCGACTAGTTATCAATGAGCAGTTCTTC
CDR3aa: CASSLRLVINEQFF

v_gene: TRBV12-3/TRBV12-4
len: 12
j_gene: TRBJ2-1
abundance: NA
d_gene: NA
CDR3nt: TGTGCCAGCAGTCTCGGCGAAGGGGAGCAGTTCTTC
CDR3aa: CASSLGEGEQFF

v_gene: TRBV2
len: 13
j_gene: TRBJ1-1
abundance: NA
d_gene: NA
CDR3nt: TGTGCCAGCAAAGCCAGACAGAACACTGAAGCTTTCTTT
CDR3aa: CASKARQNTEAFF

v_gene: TRBV5-1
len: 13
j_gene: TRBJ1-2
abundance: NA
d_gene: NA
CDR3nt: TGCGCCAGCGAAAAGGACGGACGGGGAGGCTACACCTTC
CDR3aa: CASEKDGRGGYTF

v_gene: TRBV5-1
len: 16
j_gene: TRBJ2-2
abundance: NA
d_gene: TRBD2
CDR3nt: TGCGCCAGCCGGCCTGCGGGACTAGCGGGTACCGGGGAGCTGTTTTTT
CDR3aa: CASRPAGLAGTGELFF

v_gene: TRBV14
len: 12
j_gene: TRBJ1-5
abundance: NA
d_gene: NA
CDR3nt: TGTGCCAGCAGCCTTCAGAATCAGCCCCAGCATTTT
CDR3aa: CASSLQNQPQHF

v_gene: TRBV19
len: 16
j_gene: TRBJ1-6
abundance: NA
d_gene: NA
CDR3nt: TGTGCCAGTAGTATCTCTCCAGGCTCCTATAATTCACCCCTCCACTTT
CDR3aa: CASSISPGSYNSPLHF

v_gene: TRBV5-1
len: 15
j_gene: TRBJ2-7
abundance: few
d_gene: NA
CDR3nt: TGCGCCAGTACTCCTGTGGGGAGGCTTCCAGACGAGCAGTACTTC
CDR3aa: CASTPVGRLPDEQYF

v_gene: TRBV2
len: 14
j_gene: TRBJ1-1
abundance: once
d_gene: NA
CDR3nt: TGTGCCAGCAGTGAACTCCGGACGAACACTGAAGCTTTCTTT
CDR3aa: CASSELRTNTEAFF

v_gene: TRBV7-2
len: 14
j_gene: TRBJ1-2
abundance: NA
d_gene: TRBD1
CDR3nt: TGTGCCAGCAGCCCAGGGACAGTTAACTATGGCTACACCTTC
CDR3aa: CASSPGTVNYGYTF

v_gene: TRBV10-3
len: 15
j_gene: TRBJ1-5
abundance: NA
d_gene: TRBD1
CDR3nt: TGTGCCATCAGTAAGACAGGGGAGGGGGAACAGCCCCAGCATTTT
CDR3aa: CAISKTGEGEQPQHF

v_gene: TRBV25-1
len: 16
j_gene: TRBJ2-3
abundance: NA
d_gene: TRBD2
CDR3nt: TGTGCCAGCAGTGCTAGCGGGAGGGCAGGGACAGATACGCAGTATTTT
CDR3aa: CASSASGRAGTDTQYF

v_gene: TRBV5-1
len: 14
j_gene: TRBJ2-3
abundance: NA
d_gene: NA
CDR3nt: TGCGCCAGCAGAGGTCTGGGGGTTGCAGATACGCAGTATTTT
CDR3aa: CASRGLGVADTQYF

v_gene: TRBV5-4
len: 15
j_gene: TRBJ1-6
abundance: NA
d_gene: TRBD1
CDR3nt: TGTGCCAGCAGCCAGGACAGGTCCGTTAATTCACCCCTCCACTTT
CDR3aa: CASSQDRSVNSPLHF

v_gene: TRBV7-3
len: 13
j_gene: TRBJ2-7
abundance: NA
d_gene: NA
CDR3nt: TGTGCCAGCAGCACGGGTGCGGGCAACGAGCAGTACTTC
CDR3aa: CASSTGAGNEQYF

v_gene: TRBV30
len: 14
j_gene: TRBJ1-4
abundance: NA
d_gene: NA
CDR3nt: TGTGCCTGGGCTGACGACAGGCCAAGGGAAAAACTGTTTTTT
CDR3aa: CAWADDRPREKLFF

v_gene: TRBV10-3
len: 14
j_gene: TRBJ2-5
abundance: NA
d_gene: NA
CDR3nt: TGTGCCATCACTCCCACACAGGGAAGGGAGACCCAGTACTTC
CDR3aa: CAITPTQGRETQYF

v_gene: TRBV14
len: 16
j_gene: TRBJ2-1
abundance: NA
d_gene: TRBD2
CDR3nt: TGTGCCAGCAGCCACGGGACTAGCGGGAGTTTTAATGAGCAGTTCTTC
CDR3aa: CASSHGTSGSFNEQFF

v_gene: TRBV5-6
len: 12
j_gene: TRBJ2-1
abundance: NA
d_gene: NA
CDR3nt: TGTGCCAGCAGCCCAGGGGCGCGTGAGCAGTTCTTC
CDR3aa: CASSPGAREQFF

v_gene: TRBV3-1/TRBV3-2
len: 18
j_gene: TRBJ2-1
abundance: NA
d_gene: TRBD2
CDR3nt: TGTGCCAGCAGCCAAGGACTAGCGGGAGGCTCTCGGAAAAATGAGCAGTTCTTC
CDR3aa: CASSQGLAGGSRKNEQFF